Below are 8 T cell receptor beta chains sequenced from a single sample in a study of OX40 agonist ivuxolimab in advanced cancers. Repertoires were generated with immunoSEQ multiplex PCR, while TCRdb's copy carries only in-frame clones and drops some. Found here are 52,000 or so clones, around four fifths of them singletons; the top ten hold about 2.7%. The sequencing here drew on CD4+ or CD8+ T cells sorted from blood, taken in a trial of the OX40 agonist ivuxolimab. Receptors were obtained from an adult with an advanced solid tumor such as melanoma, head and neck, liver or kidney cancer.

A note on this clone: The sample has other DNA sequences that encode this CDR3 too. The J gene is TRBJ1-1, the V gene TRBV18; D ambiguous. Germline CDR1 reads KGHSH; CDR2 reads LQKENI. The CDR3 contains 13 residues. V gave up 3 bases and J gave up 1 base, with 6 bases separating them. The chain's CDR3 is CASSPQGNTEAFF. The CDR3 DNA is TGTGCCAGCTCACCCCAAGGGAACACTGAAGCTTTCTTT.

The chain has TRBV10-1 and TRBJ2-5, with D hard to call. The CDR3 covers 13 residues. CDR1 is WNHNN and CDR2 is SYGVQD in the germline V gene (reference sequence). Between the trimmed V and J ends, which lost 0 bases and 5 bases, there was a span of 7 bases. CDR3 sequence: CASSESGRETQYF. The DNA of the CDR3 is TGCGCCAGCAGTGAGTCCGGCCGGGAGACCCAGTACTTC.

A remark on this clone: Sequence at one end of the junction differs from germline and may be a read error. The chain carries TRBV7-9 and TRBJ1-1; TRBD1 aligns across 8 bases. Looked up from germline, CDR1 is SEHNR and CDR2 is FQNEAQ (reference sequence). This CDR3 region has 15 residues. The CDR3 region is CASSSRGRVKTEAFF. In DNA, the CDR3 is TGTGCCAGCAGCAGCAGGGGGCGGGTGAAAACTGAAGCTTTCTTT.

The table lists this clone with a count of one. The chain uses TRBV23-1 and TRBJ2-2; TRBD2 agrees at 8 bases. TRBV23-1 is an ORF; its function is uncertain. The CDR3 sequence is 18 residues long. J lost 7 bases, V lost 4 bases, and 17 bases had no gene match. The CDR3 is CASSRPATSEVLGGELFF. In DNA form, the CDR3 reads TGCGCCAGCAGTCGGCCCGCGACTAGCGAAGTTTTGGGCGGGGAGCTGTTTTTT.

The rearrangement links TRBV5-5 to TRBJ2-7; D is ambiguous. The ends were cut back, 0 bases at V and 2 bases at J, with 9 bases in the middle. The CDR3 totals 14 residues. The germline gives CDR1 SGHKS, CDR2 YYEKEE (reference sequence). The CDR3 reads CASSLVGSPYEQYF. The CDR3 DNA sequence: TGTGCCAGCAGCTTGGTGGGCAGTCCCTACGAGCAGTACTTC.

About this clone: The junction departs from germline at one end; a sequencing error may be responsible. V and J are TRBV5-1 and TRBJ2-3, with D perhaps TRBD2 (6 bases). This CDR3 comprises 15 residues. Germline CDR1 is SGHRS and CDR2 is YFSETQ. DNA for the CDR3: TGCGCCAGCAGTTTGGAGGGCCCGGGGGTAGATACGCAGTATTTT. Residues: CASSLEGPGVDTQYF.

This clone came up a few times. The J gene is TRBJ2-7, the V gene TRBV11-3, with D tentatively TRBD2 (6 bases). Germline loops: CDR1 SGHNT, CDR2 YENEEA. V dropped 1 base and J dropped 3 bases, with 19 bases sitting between them. The CDR3 covers 17 residues. The CDR3 nucleotides are TGTGCCAGCAGCTTAGTGGCCGGGACTCTGACCGGCTACGAGCAGTACTTC. It is translated as CASSLVAGTLTGYEQYF.

The chain joins TRBV10-3 to TRBJ2-7, with 8 nucleotides matching TRBD1. CDR3 size: 15 residues. Germline trimming cut 4 bases from V and 0 bases from J; bases unmatched to any gene: 5. From germline, CDR1 is ENHRY and CDR2 SYGVKD. The DNA for the CDR3 is TGTGCCATCAGTGGGACGGACAGGGCCTCCTACGAGCAGTACTTC. Translated, it gives CAISGTDRASYEQYF.